Below, one T cell receptor beta chain is given with its context. Its target antigen remains unknown. No base-level quality is on record; no much larger clone is a single base apart. This specimen belongs to a study of long-term antiretroviral therapy in people with HIV (dated by TCRdb to between 2021 and 2022). Turning to the overall study: Collection of the earliest samples took place about a decade ahead of the 2015 WHO recommendation for immediate ART, at a time when ART was typically delayed until CD4 counts fell. This retrospective serial study examined whether starting ART and sustained HIV suppression were associated with changes in the composition and diversity of the TRB repertoire in peripheral blood. The cohort contributed about 200 cryopreserved PBMC samples from under 35 adults with confirmed HIV infection, collected serially over a mean of about six years (range 1-12). Of the roughly 32 participants with HIV, 10 to 11 were female. No cross-contamination during QIAcube processing was shown when test extractions of a monoclonal T-cell line were performed alongside over 25 polyclonal samples.

Taken from the germline V gene, the CDR1 and CDR2 loops are KGHSH and LQKENI. Trimming takes 8 bases from V and 5 bases from J, and the germline ends sit 18 bases apart. CDR3 length: 14 amino acids, cysteine to phenylalanine. Only the CDR3 part of the read is kept: 42 bases, read in frame from the first base. Inclusion was restricted to participants for whom at least one PBMC sample before ART initiation and at least two post-ART samples were available. Every participant with HIV received treatment in the United States of America. Cryopreserved samples of about 0.95-10 million PBMC were thawed and washed before DNA extraction. At the time of the earliest PBMC sample, participants with HIV were aged between about 23 and 54 years. PBMC samples were contributed by each participant from 1-4 timepoints before ART initiation and 2-8 timepoints after ART initiation, with a median of 7 samples. For every participant, serial HIV viral load, CD4+ T-cell count, ART history and demographic data were obtained. Genomic DNA was extracted from unsorted PBMC with a Qiagen kit on a QIAcube, with processing performed in batches of 12 samples.

Here is what the overall study found, with its caveats: Unsorted PBMC were profiled instead of sorted CD4+ and CD8+ T cells because pre-ART samples had limited cell numbers. Inferences about post-ART repertoire changes are limited because no data were available on ART adherence, viral resistance or therapy changes. Starting ART was linked to a significant rise in TRB diversity, yet even after long-term ART the diversity remained significantly lower than in transplant donor controls. The repertoire was dominated across all time points by expanded TRB clones identified before ART initiation, although this dominance was seen to fluctuate and to decrease in many PLHIV after ART. The samples span the years 2004 to 2017, and the ART regimens used may be less effective than current regimens. CDR3 length ranges in HIV repertoires were narrower than in controls, and network structure suggested an antigen-experienced repertoire with only a slight naive shift after ART. Owing to limited PBMC availability, only the TCR beta chain was sequenced, without alpha chain pairing.

Sequencing of the TRB variable region was done with the immunoSEQ hsTCRB v3.0 assay at survey level resolution. The target sequencing depth for TRB was roughly 40,000-55,000 T-cell genomes per sample. Pooled TRB libraries were sequenced on an Illumina MiSeq with a v3 150-cycle kit. In the source study's methods: Repertoire analysis ran in R within a reproducible Nextflow workflow covering QC, data transformation and analysis. Custom analyses were implemented in LymphoSeq2, an R package for AIRR-Seq data exploration. A handful of samples yielding fewer than 5000 total TRB sequences were excluded, leaving more than 150 analyzed HIV repertoires. Of the roughly 190 retained HIV repertoires, over 55 were collected before and 120 to 140 after ART initiation. Each repertoire was downsampled to 5000 TRB nucleotide sequences, and summary statistics were averaged across 100 downsampling iterations. TRB sequences were retained for analysis only if CDR3 regions of at least seven amino acids were present. Diversity was assessed using a clonality score derived from Shannon entropy and using the Gini coefficient. Repertoire networks linked the top 5000 CDR3 amino acid sequences whenever two sequences differed by an edit distance of one. For TRB CDR3 amino acid sequences, antigen specificity groups and MHC restriction were predicted with GLIPH2. Known CMV, EBV, HIV or tissue antigen associations were flagged by matching CDR3 amino acid sequences against VDJdb and McPAS-TCR. Pre-ART, post-ART and control groups were compared with Wilcoxon signed-rank tests and Holm-Bonferroni correction. TCRdb took this table from immuneACCESS and kept in-frame rearrangements with V and J called. Such tables lack part of the clones; where checked against another copy, unresolved V genes explain under half of the gap, and the rest is unexplained. That table is the source of V, J and clone size, and D and trimming were worked out from the DNA. The sample profile shows about 30,000 clones; roughly 90% of them were found once. About 4% of the sample goes to the ten largest clones.

The TCR originated in a woman aged 18 to 35 with HIV. This chain is built from TRBV18 and TRBJ1-2, with the D gene uncertain. Sequenced material: unsorted PBMCs, taken 0.5 years after starting antiretroviral therapy. The bases read TGTGCCAGCCTACTTGACACGTCGAGATATGGCTACACCTTC. Its protein reads: CASLLDTSRYGYTF.